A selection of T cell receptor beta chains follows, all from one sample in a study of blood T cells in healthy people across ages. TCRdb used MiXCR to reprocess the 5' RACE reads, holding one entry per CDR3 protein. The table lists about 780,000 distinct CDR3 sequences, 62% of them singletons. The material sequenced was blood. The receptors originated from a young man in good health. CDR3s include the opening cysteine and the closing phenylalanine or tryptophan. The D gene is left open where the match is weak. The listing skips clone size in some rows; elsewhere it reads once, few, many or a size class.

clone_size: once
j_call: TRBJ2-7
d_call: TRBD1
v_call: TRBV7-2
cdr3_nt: TGTGCCAGCAGCTCGGACAGGATCAACTACGAGCAGTACTTC
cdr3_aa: CASSSDRINYEQYF

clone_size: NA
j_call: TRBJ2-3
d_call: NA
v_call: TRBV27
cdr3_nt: TGTGCCAGCAGTATGGGGGGACACGGAGATACGCAGTATTTT
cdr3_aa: CASSMGGHGDTQYF

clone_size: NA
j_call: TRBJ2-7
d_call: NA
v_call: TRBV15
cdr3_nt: TGTGCCACCAGCATCCAGGGTGGGGGGTCCTTCTACGAGCAGTACTTC
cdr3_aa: CATSIQGGGSFYEQYF

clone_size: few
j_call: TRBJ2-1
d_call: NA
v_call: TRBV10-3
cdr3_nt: TGTGCCATCAAGGGGGGCGACAATGAGCAGTTCTTC
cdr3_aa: CAIKGGDNEQFF

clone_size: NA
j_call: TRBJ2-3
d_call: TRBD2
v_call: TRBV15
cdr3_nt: TGTGCCACCAGCGGAAGACCCACCGGGACTAGCGGCACAGATACGCAGTATTTT
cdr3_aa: CATSGRPTGTSGTDTQYF

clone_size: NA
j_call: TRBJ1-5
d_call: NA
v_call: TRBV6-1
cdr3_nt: TGTGCCAGCAGGGACGGCAGGTACAATCAGCCCCAGCATTTT
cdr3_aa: CASRDGRYNQPQHF

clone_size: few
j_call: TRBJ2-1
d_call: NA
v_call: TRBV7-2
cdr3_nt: TGTGCCAGCAGCTACATTGGTGAGCAGTTCTTC
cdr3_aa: CASSYIGEQFF

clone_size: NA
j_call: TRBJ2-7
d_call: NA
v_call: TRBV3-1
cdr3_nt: TGTGCCAGCAGCACCACAGGGGACTACGGGCAGTACTTC
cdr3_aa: CASSTTGDYGQYF

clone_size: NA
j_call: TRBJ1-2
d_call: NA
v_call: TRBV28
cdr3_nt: TGTGCCAGCCGGGCCCCCTTATTTGGCTACACCTTC
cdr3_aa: CASRAPLFGYTF

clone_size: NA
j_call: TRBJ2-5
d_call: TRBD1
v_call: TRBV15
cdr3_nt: TGTGCCACCAGCAGAGATTGGACAGGGGGCGATGAGACCCAGTACTTC
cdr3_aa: CATSRDWTGGDETQYF

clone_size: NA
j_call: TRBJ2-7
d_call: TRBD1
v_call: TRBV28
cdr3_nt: TGTGCCAGCAGTTTGATGGGGACAGTTCTTGTCGAGCAGTACTTC
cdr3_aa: CASSLMGTVLVEQYF

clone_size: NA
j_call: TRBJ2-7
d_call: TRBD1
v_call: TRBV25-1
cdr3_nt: TGTGCCAGTGGACAGGGGGGTCTCTACGAGCAGTACTTC
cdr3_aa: CASGQGGLYEQYF

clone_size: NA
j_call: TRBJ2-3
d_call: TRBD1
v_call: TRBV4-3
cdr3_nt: TGCGCCAGCAGTCCGGACAGGGGTCCAGATACGCAGTATTTT
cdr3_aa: CASSPDRGPDTQYF

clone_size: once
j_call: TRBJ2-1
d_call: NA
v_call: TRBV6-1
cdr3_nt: TGTGCCAGCAGTGAACAGCGCCTCAACTCTGGGCAGTTCTTC
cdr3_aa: CASSEQRLNSGQFF

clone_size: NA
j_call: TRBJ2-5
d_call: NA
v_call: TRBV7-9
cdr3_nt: TGTGCCAGCAGCTTGAACACCTTCTTGTACTTC
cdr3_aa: CASSLNTFLYF

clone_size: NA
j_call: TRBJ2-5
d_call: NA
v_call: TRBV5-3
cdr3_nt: TGTGCCAGCAGCTCCCAGGGAGGACGGGGGCCCCAAGAGACCCAGTACTTC
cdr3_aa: CASSSQGGRGPQETQYF

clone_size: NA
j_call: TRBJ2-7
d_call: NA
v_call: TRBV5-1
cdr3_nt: TGCGCCAGCAGCTTGCAAGTAAGGGCTTCCCTCTACGAGCAGTACTTC
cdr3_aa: CASSLQVRASLYEQYF

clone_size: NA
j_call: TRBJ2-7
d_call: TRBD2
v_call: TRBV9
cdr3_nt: TGTGCCAGCAGCGCTAGCGGGGGAAATACCTACGAGCAGTACTTC
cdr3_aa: CASSASGGNTYEQYF

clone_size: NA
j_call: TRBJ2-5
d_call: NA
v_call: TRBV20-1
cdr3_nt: TGCAGTGCTATATATCGAGAGACCCAGTACTTC
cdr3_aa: CSAIYRETQYF

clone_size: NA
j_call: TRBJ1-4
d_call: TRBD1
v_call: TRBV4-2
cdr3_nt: TGTGCCAGCAGCCTAAGTGGACAGGCCACAACTAATGAAAAACTGTTTTTT
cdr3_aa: CASSLSGQATTNEKLFF

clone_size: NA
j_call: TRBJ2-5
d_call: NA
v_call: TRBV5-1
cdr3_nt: TGCGCCAGCAGCCCCGGTAAGGGGCAAGAGACCCAGTACTTC
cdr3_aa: CASSPGKGQETQYF

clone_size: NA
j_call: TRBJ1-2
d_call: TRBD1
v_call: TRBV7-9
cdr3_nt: TGTGCCAGCAGCTTCCGGGACAGGGTTCCCCATGGCTACACCTTC
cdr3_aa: CASSFRDRVPHGYTF

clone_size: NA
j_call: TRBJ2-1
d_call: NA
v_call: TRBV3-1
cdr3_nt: TGTGCCAGCAGCCAGATTTGGGGGAGGAGTGAGCAGTTCTTC
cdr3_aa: CASSQIWGRSEQFF

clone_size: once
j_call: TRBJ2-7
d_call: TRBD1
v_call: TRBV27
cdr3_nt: TGTGCCAGCAGTTTCTGGGACAGGGTCCACGAGCAGTACTTC
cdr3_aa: CASSFWDRVHEQYF

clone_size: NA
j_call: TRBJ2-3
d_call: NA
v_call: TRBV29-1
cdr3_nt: TGCAGCGTCCGTCCCAGCACAGATACGCAGTATTTT
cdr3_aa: CSVRPSTDTQYF

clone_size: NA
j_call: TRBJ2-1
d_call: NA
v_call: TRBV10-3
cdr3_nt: TGTGCCATCAGTGCCGGGACGGGGGTCCCCAATGAGCAGTTCTTC
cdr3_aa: CAISAGTGVPNEQFF

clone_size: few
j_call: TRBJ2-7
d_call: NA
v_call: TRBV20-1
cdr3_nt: TGCAGTGCTAGACCAGGGCCCGTAGGCGAGCAGTACTTC
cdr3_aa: CSARPGPVGEQYF

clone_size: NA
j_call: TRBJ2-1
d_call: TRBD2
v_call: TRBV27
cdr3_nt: TGTGCCAGCAGCCTGACTAGCGGGGACACACAGTTCTTC
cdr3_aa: CASSLTSGDTQFF

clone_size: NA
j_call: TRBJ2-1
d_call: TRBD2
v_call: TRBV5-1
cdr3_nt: TGCGCCAGCAGCTCACAGCGGGGGGGCCCCAATGAGCAGTTCTTC
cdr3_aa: CASSSQRGGPNEQFF

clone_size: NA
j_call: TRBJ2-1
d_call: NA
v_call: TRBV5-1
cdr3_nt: TGCGCCAGCAGCTCCCCTGGACGGGTAGGGGATGAGCAGTTCTTC
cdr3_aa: CASSSPGRVGDEQFF

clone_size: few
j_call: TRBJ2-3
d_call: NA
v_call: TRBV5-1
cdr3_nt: TGCGCCAGCAGCTTGGGAGGAGGAGGCGTGGGAGATACGCAGTATTTT
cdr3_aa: CASSLGGGGVGDTQYF

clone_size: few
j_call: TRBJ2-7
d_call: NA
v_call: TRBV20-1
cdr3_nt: TGCAGTGCTAGTACACAGGGTAGGGACTACGAGCAGTACTTC
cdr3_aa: CSASTQGRDYEQYF

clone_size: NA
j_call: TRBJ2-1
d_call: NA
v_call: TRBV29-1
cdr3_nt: TGCAGCGTCCGAAACAGCGCAGACAATGAGCAGTTCTTC
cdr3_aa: CSVRNSADNEQFF

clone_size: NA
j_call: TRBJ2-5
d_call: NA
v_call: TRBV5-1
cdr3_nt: TGCGCCAGCAGCATAGGAGGGCAGGAGACCCAGTACTTC
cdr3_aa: CASSIGGQETQYF

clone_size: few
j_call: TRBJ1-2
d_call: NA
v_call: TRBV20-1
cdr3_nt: TGCAGTGTCCCAGACAGTGCCGGCAATTATGGCTACACCTTC
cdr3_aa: CSVPDSAGNYGYTF

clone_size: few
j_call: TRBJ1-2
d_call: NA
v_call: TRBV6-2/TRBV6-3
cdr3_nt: TGTGCCAGCAGGGGGAACCTTCTACAGGCCGCCTATGGCTACACCTTC
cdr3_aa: CASRGNLLQAAYGYTF

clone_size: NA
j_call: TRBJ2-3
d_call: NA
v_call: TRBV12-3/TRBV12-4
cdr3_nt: TGTGCCAGCAGACTGGGGGGAATTACGCAGTATTTT
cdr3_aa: CASRLGGITQYF

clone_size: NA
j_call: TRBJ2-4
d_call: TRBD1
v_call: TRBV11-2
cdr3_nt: TGTGCCAGCAGTCAAGAGGTGGCGACGGACAGGGGCCGGGACATTCAGTACTTC
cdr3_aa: CASSQEVATDRGRDIQYF

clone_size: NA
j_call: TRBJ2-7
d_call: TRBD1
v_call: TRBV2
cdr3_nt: TGTGCCGGGAGGACAGGGGAAGGCTACGAGCAGTACTTC
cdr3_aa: CAGRTGEGYEQYF

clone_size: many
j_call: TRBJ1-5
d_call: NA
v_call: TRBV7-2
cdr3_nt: TGTGCCAGCAGCTTAGTGGGGGAGAAGAATCAGCCCCAGCATTTT
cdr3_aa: CASSLVGEKNQPQHF

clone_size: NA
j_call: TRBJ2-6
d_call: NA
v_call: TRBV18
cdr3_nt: TGCGCCAGCTCACCAACGGGGGCTAGTGGGGCCAGCGTCCTGACTTTC
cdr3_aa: CASSPTGASGASVLTF

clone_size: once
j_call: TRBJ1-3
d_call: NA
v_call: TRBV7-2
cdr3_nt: TGTGCCAGCAGCGAGGGGTGGGGTCCTGGAAACACCATATATTTT
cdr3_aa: CASSEGWGPGNTIYF

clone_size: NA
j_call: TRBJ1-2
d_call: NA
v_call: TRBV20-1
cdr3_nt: TGCAGTGCTGCCCCGGTTAGAGCTAACTATGGCTACACCTTC
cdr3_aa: CSAAPVRANYGYTF

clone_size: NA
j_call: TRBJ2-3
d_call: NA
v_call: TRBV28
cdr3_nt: TGTGCCAGCAGTTTTAACCGGGACTCCACAGATACGCAGTATTTT
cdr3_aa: CASSFNRDSTDTQYF

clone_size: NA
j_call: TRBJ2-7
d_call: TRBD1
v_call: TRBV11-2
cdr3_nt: TGTGCCAGCAGCTTAGCACACAGGGGGGCCTACGAGCAGTACTTC
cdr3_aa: CASSLAHRGAYEQYF

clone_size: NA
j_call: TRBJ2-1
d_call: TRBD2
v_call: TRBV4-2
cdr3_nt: TGTGCCAGCAGCCAAGGGCCTTTCGGCGGGGGGAACCCCTCTCGCGGTGAGCAGTTCTTC
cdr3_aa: CASSQGPFGGGNPSRGEQFF

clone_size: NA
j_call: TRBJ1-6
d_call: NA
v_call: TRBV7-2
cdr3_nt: TGTGCCAGCAGCCCAGAGGCAGGGAATAATTCACCCCTCCACTTT
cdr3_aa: CASSPEAGNNSPLHF

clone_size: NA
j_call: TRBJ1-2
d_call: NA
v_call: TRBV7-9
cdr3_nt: TGTGCCAGCAGCTTAGCGGGGGACGCCACCTTC
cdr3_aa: CASSLAGDATF

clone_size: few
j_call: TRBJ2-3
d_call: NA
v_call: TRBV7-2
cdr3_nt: TGTGCCAGCAGCTTAGTGATAGTCACAGATACGCAGTATTTT
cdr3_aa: CASSLVIVTDTQYF

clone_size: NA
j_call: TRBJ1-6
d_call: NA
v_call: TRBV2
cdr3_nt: TGTGCCGGAGGGGGGGGCGCGAATTCACCCCCCCACTTT
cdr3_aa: CAGGGGANSPPHF

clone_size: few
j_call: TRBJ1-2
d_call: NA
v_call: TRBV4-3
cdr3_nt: TGCGCCAGCAGCCAAGATCAGGGGCGCCTGGATGGCTACACCTTC
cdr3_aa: CASSQDQGRLDGYTF

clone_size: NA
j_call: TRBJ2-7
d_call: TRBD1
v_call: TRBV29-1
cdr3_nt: TGCAGCGTTGGAGCCAGGGGGCTATCCGAGCAGTACTTC
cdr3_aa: CSVGARGLSEQYF

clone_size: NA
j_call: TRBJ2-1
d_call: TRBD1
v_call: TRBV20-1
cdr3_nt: TGCAGTGCTAGAGTGGACAGGCCTGGGGAGACCCAGTTCTTC
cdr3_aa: CSARVDRPGETQFF

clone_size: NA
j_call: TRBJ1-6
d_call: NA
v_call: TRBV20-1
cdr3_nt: TGCAGTGCTAGTACAGAGTGGAATTCACCCCTCCACTTT
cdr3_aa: CSASTEWNSPLHF

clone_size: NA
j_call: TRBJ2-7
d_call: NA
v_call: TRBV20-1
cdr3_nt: TGCAGTGCTAACCCCCGAGCTTCCTACGAGCAGTACTTC
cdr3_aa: CSANPRASYEQYF